The rows below give T cell receptor beta chains drawn from one sample of a study of cytomegalovirus exposure and HLA in healthy donors. Libraries were prepared by immunoSEQ multiplex PCR; TCRdb keeps only in-frame clonotypes and omits some of them. The repertoire holds around 200,000 clones, with approximately 84% as singletons. Sequenced sample: PBMCs. The receptors stem from a woman aged 40 to 50 in good health and CMV-seronegative. CDR3s include the opening cysteine and the closing phenylalanine or tryptophan.

j_gene: TRBJ1-1; v_gene: TRBV12-5; CDR3aa: CASGLTGVTEAFF
j_gene: TRBJ2-7; v_gene: TRBV7-9; CDR3aa: CASSLDGRWRGQGSYEQYF
j_gene: TRBJ2-7; v_gene: TRBV10-1; CDR3aa: CASIILSGTTRYEQYF
j_gene: TRBJ2-3; v_gene: TRBV6-1; CDR3aa: CASSEGRQGPYTQYF
j_gene: TRBJ2-3; v_gene: TRBV5-3; CDR3aa: CARSSLIPNTDTQYF
j_gene: TRBJ1-5; v_gene: TRBV27; CDR3aa: CASSFGRAGQPQHF
j_gene: TRBJ2-2; v_gene: TRBV10-2; CDR3aa: CASAVTGGYTGELFF
j_gene: TRBJ1-1; v_gene: TRBV28; CDR3aa: CASSPRQGGGDTEAFF
j_gene: TRBJ1-1; v_gene: TRBV5-1; CDR3aa: CASSYTGTFEAFF
j_gene: TRBJ2-3; v_gene: TRBV9; CDR3aa: CASSVEGSGGLTDTQYF
j_gene: TRBJ1-6; v_gene: TRBV5-4; CDR3aa: CASSSLDSSYNSPLHF
j_gene: TRBJ1-1; v_gene: TRBV6-5; CDR3aa: CASSYYAGTGSEAFF
j_gene: TRBJ1-3; v_gene: TRBV28; CDR3aa: CASSLAGSGNTIYF
j_gene: TRBJ1-2; v_gene: TRBV10-3; CDR3aa: CAISESTDNYGYTF